The clone carrying this TCR beta chain occurred once. Germline V lookup: CDR1 SGHVS, CDR2 FNYEAQ. The CDR3 is 14 residues long. Trimming removed 5 bases from V and 0 bases from J, with 8 bases in between. Use of 60 Vbeta and 13 Jbeta primers characterized the PCR. This table comes from immunoSEQ multiplex PCR, and its TCRdb copy is limited to in-frame clones, with some not included. The sample holds about 120,000 clones, roughly three fifths seen once. The data derive from a study of cytomegalovirus exposure and HLA in healthy donors. Study summary: In an early release, HLA-typed donors contributed 75 million to 85 million unique TCR sequences.

The chain recombines TRBV7-6 with TRBJ1-3; possible D gene TRBD1, 5 bases. Sequencing was performed on PBMCs. This TCR came from a man aged 18 to 29 in good health and CMV-seronegative. The CDR3 DNA follows: TGTGCCAGCAGCGTTAGGGGCTCTGGAAACACCATATATTTT. Translation: CASSVRGSGNTIYF.